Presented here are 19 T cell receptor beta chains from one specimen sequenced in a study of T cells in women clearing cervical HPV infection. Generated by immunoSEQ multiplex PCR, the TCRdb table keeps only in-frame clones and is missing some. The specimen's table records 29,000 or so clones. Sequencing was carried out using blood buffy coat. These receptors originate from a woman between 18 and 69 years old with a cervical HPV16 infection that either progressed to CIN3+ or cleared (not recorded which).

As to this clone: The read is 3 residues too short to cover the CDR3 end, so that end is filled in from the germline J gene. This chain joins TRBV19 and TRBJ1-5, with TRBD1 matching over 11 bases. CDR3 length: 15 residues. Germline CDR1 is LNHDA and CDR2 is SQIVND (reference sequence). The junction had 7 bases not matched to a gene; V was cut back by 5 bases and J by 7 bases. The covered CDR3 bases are TGTGCCAGTAGTCCTTGGACAGGGGGCGACCAGCCC. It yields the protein CASSPWTGGDQP. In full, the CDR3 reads CASSPWTGGDQPQHF.

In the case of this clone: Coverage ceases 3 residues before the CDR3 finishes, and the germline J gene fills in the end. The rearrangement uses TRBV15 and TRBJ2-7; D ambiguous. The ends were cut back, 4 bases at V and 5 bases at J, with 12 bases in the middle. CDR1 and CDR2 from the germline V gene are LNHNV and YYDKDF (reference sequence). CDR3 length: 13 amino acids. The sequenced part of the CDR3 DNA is TGTGCCACCAGCACCCTGAGAGGTGACGAG. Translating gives CATSTLRGDE. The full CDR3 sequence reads CATSTLRGDEQYF.

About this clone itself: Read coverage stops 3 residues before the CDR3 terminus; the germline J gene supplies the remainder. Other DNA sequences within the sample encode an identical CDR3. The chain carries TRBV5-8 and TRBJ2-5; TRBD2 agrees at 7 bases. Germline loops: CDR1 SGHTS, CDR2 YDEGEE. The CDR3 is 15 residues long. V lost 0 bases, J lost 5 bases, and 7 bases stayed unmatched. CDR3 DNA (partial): TGTGCCAGCAGCTTGGAGCGGGGATTGGGGGAGACC. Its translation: CASSLERGLGET. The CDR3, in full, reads CASSLERGLGETQYF.

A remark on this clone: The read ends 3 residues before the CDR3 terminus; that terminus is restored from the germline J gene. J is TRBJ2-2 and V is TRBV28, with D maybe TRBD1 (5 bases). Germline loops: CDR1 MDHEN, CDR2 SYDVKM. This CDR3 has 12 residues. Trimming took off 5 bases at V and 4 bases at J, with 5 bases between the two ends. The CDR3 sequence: CASSRGTGELFF. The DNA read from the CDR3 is TGTGCCAGCAGTAGGGGCACCGGGGAG.

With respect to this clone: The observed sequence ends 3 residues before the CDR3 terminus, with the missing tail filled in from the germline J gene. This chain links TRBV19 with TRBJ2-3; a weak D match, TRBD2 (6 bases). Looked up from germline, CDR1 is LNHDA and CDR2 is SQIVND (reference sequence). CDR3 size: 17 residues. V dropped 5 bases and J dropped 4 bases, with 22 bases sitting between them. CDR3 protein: CASSLYRWGEAADTQYF. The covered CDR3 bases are TGTGCCAGTAGTCTCTACCGGTGGGGGGAGGCAGCAGATACG.

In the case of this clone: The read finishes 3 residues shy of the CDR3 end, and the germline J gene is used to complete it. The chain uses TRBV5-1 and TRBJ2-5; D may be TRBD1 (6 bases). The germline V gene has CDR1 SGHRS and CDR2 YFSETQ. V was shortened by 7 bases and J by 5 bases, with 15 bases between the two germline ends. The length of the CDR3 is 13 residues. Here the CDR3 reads CASSSGGQETQYF. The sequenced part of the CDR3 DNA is TGCGCCAGCTCCTCAGGAGGACAGGAGACC.

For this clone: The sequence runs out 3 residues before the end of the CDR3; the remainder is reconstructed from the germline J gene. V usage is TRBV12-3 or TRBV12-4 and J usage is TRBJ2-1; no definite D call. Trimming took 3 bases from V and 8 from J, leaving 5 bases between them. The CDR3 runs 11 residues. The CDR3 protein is CASSLNYEQFF. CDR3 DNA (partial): TGTGCCAGCAGTTTGAACTATGAG.

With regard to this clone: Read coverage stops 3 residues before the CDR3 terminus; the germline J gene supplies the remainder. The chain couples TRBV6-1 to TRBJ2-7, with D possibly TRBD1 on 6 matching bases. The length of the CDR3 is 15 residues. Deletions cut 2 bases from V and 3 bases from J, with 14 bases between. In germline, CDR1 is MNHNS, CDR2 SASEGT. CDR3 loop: CASSEIRQANYEQYF. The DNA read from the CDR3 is TGTGCCAGCAGTGAAATTAGACAGGCGAACTACGAG.

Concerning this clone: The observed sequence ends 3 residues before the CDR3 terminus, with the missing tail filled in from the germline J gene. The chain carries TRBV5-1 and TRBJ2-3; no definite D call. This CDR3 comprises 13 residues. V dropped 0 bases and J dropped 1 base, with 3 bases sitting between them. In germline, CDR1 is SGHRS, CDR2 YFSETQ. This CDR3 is CASSLEGTDTQYF. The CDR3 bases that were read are TGCGCCAGCAGCTTGGAGGGCACAGATACG.

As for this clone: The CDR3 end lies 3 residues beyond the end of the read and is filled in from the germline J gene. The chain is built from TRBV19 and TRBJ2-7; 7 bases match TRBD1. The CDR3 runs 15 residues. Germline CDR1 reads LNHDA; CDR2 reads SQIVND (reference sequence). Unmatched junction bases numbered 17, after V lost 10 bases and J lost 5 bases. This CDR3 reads CATRHSGQSAHEQYF. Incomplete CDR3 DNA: TGTGCCACTCGCCATTCGGGACAGTCCGCTCACGAG.

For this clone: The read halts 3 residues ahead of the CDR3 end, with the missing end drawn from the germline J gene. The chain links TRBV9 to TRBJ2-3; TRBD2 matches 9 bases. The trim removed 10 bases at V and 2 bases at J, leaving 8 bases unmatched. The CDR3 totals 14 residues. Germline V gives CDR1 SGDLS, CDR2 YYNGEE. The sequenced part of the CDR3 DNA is TGTGCCTCAGGGCCTAGCGGGGACACAGATACG. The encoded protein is CASGPSGDTDT. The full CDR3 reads CASGPSGDTDTQYF.

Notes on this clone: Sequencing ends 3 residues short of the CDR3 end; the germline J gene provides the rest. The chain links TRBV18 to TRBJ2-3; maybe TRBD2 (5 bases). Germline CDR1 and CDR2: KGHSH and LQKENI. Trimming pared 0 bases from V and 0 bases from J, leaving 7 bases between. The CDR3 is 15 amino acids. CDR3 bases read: TGTGCCAGCTCACCACCGGACTGGAGCACAGATACG. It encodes CASSPPDWSTDT. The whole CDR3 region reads CASSPPDWSTDTQYF.

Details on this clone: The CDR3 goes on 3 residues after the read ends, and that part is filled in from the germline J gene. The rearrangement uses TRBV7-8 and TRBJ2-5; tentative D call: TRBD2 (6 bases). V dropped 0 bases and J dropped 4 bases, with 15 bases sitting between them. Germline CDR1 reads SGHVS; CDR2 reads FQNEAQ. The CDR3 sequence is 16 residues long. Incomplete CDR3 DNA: TGTGCCAGCAGCTTAGCGAAATTGGGACTGGGAGAGACC. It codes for CASSLAKLGLGET. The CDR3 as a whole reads CASSLAKLGLGETQYF.

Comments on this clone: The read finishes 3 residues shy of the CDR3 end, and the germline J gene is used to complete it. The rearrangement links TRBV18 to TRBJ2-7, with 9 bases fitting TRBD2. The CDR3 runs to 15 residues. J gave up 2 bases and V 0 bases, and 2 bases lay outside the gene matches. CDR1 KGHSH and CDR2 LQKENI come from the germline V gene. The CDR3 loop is CASSPPGLATYEQYF. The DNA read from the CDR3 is TGTGCCAGCTCACCACCGGGACTAGCTACCTACGAG.

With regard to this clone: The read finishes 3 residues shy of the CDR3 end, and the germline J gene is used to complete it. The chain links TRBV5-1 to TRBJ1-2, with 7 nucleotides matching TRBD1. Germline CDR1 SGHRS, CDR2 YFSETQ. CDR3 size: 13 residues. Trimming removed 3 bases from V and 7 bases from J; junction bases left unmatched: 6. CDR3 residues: CASSSGQPGGYTF. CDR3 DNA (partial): TGCGCCAGCAGCTCGGGACAGCCGGGTGGC.

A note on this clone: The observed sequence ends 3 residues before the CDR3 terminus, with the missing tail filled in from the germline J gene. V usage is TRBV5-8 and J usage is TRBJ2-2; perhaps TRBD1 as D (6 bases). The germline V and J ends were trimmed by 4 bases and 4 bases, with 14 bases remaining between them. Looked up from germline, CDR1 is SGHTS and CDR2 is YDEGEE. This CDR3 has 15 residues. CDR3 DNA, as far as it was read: TGTGCCAGCAGCCGCAGGGGCATACGCACCGGGGAG. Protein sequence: CASSRRGIRTGE. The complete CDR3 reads CASSRRGIRTGELFF.

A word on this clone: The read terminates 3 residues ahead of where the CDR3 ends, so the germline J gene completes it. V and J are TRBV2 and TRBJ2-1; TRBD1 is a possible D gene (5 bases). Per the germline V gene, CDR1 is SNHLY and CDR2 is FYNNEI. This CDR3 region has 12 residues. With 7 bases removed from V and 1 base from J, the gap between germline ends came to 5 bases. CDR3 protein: CASTGSYNEQFF. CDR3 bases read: TGTGCCAGCACAGGGTCCTACAATGAG.

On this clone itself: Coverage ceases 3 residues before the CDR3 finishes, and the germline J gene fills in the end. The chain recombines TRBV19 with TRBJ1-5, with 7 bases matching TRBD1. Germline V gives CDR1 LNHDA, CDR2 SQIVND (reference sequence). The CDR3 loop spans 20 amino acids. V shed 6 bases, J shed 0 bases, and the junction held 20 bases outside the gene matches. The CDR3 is CASSLDQTYRGRYSNQPQHF. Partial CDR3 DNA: TGTGCCAGTAGCCTAGACCAAACTTACAGGGGACGCTATAGCAATCAGCCC.

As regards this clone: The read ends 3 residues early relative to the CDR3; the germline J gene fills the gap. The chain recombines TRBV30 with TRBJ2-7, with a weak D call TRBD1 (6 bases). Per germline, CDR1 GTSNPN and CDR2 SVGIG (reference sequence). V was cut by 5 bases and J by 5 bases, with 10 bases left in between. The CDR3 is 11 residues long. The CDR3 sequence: CAWQGLNEQYF. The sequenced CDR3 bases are TGTGCCTGGCAGGGGCTAAACGAG.